Listed below are T cell receptor beta chains from one sample, sequenced in a study of blood T cell repertoires in COVID-19. The repertoire was sequenced with immunoSEQ multiplex PCR; TCRdb's copy has only in-frame clones and lacks some. Among over 35,000 clones listed, 85% were seen once. The source material was peripheral blood. The source is a human donor in a cohort sampled during active COVID-19. The conserved cysteine and the conserved F or W are not part of the CDR3 here.

V	length	CDR3
TRBV28	13	ASTQTGTVLAEAF
TRBV20-1	16	SASAERVAGGHTDTQY
TRBV5-5	11	ASSIEGAQPQH
TRBV5-1	13	ASRRQGAANEKLF
TRBV24-1	14	ATSDFGRGGLNEQF
TRBV2	11	ASARGTNEKLF
TRBV2	11	ASSPGTSNEQF
TRBV30	13	AWTNLEGANSPLH
TRBV4-1	11	ASSSQGTDTQY
TRBV9	16	ASSPTGGPKNFNTEAF
TRBV30	13	AWSVVRTGDTEAF
TRBV30	11	AWSSYSGNTIY
TRBV6-6	10	ASSMGQANPH
TRBV28	12	ASSLEGSNTEAF
TRBV5-1	12	ASSLAGNNQPQH
TRBV19	10	ASSIMNYGYT
TRBV19	12	ASSPQQGAHGYT
TRBV7-2	11	ASSTQVLDTQY
TRBV7-6	12	ASSLNRGDQPQH
TRBV6-1	15	ASSEGQGSFGANVLT
TRBV28	9	ASSTGFEQY
TRBV18	10	ASSPGLETQY
TRBV30	14	AWSQNWGRGLHGYT
TRBV28	11	ASSFLQPSEAF
TRBV6-5	12	ASSRRVYNSPLH
TRBV9	13	ASSVVSGLTDTQY
TRBV2	11	ASSETDKETQY
TRBV5-1	12	ASSLGDRGYEQY
TRBV5-1	13	ASSVRQGAEKTQY
TRBV27	14	ASSLTERGTRGIQY
TRBV7-2	11	ASSLRGAHGYT